The 31 T cell receptor beta chains in this list originate from one sample, sequenced in a study of Ad26.COV2.S vaccination and SARS-CoV-2 variants. Treatment described: about 20 received Ad26.COV2.S at low or high dose, single or two shots; about 5 received placebo; per-sample allocation not given. Samples analyzed were those drawn on day 63 after the first vaccine or placebo injection. Data came from immunoSEQ multiplex PCR; TCRdb stores just in-frame clones and leaves some out. The sample carries about 440,000 clones, around 85% recorded once. Sample: peripheral blood, taken in a trial of Ad26.COV2.S vaccine versus placebo. The receptor source for this set is a person aged 18-65 years who received the Ad26.COV2.S COVID-19 vaccine or a placebo.

J is TRBJ2-7 and V is TRBV20-1; the D is unclear. The V gene's germline CDR1 is DFQATT and CDR2 SNEGSKA (reference sequence). The CDR3 loop spans 14 amino acids. The germline V and J ends were trimmed by 3 bases and 2 bases, with 14 bases remaining between them. The CDR3 coding sequence is TGCAGTGCTAGTAGGACGGCTCAGACCTACGAGCAGTACTTC. Its protein product is CSASRTAQTYEQYF.

Note on this clone: The sample holds other DNA sequences that translate to the same CDR3. This chain joins TRBV27 and TRBJ1-2, with D hard to call. The germline V gene encodes CDR1 MNHEY and CDR2 SMNVEV (reference sequence). The CDR3 sequence is 13 residues long. The V end was cut by 3 bases, the J end by 2 bases, with 7 bases between. CDR3: CASSFGRNYGYTF. In DNA, the CDR3 is TGTGCCAGCAGTTTCGGACGGAACTATGGCTACACCTTC.

The chain carries TRBV29-1 and TRBJ2-5, with 9 bases matching TRBD2. V trimming: 1 base; J trimming: 7 bases; junction bases outside the gene matches: 10. Germline V CDR1 and CDR2: SQVTM, ANQGSEA. The CDR3 sequence is 15 residues long. Here the CDR3 reads CSVEAAGGRRGTQYF. Written as DNA, the CDR3 is TGCAGCGTTGAAGCAGCGGGAGGCCGGAGGGGGACCCAGTACTTC. The whole variable domain, remainder taken from reference TRBV29-1 and TRBJ2-5, is SAVISQKPSRDICQRGTSLTIQCQVDSQVTMMFWYRQQPGQSLTLIATANQGSEATYESGFVIDKFPISRPNLTFSTLTVSNMSPEDSSIYLCSVEAAGGRRGTQYFGPGTRLLVL.

The chain links TRBV7-2 to TRBJ2-6, with D uncertain. Trimming took 1 base from V and 4 from J, leaving 14 bases between them. Germline loops: CDR1 SGHTA, CDR2 FQGNSA. This CDR3 contains 17 residues. CDR3 nucleotide sequence: TGTGCCAGCAGCTTAGGCGGCCGAACTCCGGGGGCCAACGTCCTGACTTTC. The encoded protein is CASSLGGRTPGANVLTF.

The V gene is TRBV6-6, the J gene TRBJ1-2; 9 bases align to TRBD1. Germline loops: CDR1 MNHNY, CDR2 SVGAGI (reference sequence). After removal of 5 bases from V and 2 bases from J, the junction contained 3 bases not matched to a gene. The CDR3 length is 14 residues. The CDR3: CASSGTGLNYGYTF. CDR3 in DNA: TGTGCCAGCAGTGGGACAGGGTTAAACTATGGCTACACCTTC.

This sequence joins TRBV7-9 and TRBJ2-3; D perhaps matches TRBD2 (5 bases). The CDR3 covers 15 residues. V lost 3 bases to trimming and J lost 3 bases, with 13 bases between them. Germline CDR1 SEHNR, CDR2 FQNEAQ (reference sequence). CDR3 sequence: CASSLRTPGTDTQYF. CDR3 bases: TGTGCCAGCAGCTTGAGAACTCCGGGGACAGATACGCAGTATTTT.

The chain employs TRBV6-2 or TRBV6-3 and TRBJ2-7; D unclear. The CDR3 contains 12 residues. The germline CDR1 and CDR2 sequences are MNHEY and SVGEGT. V was cut by 5 bases and J by 4 bases, with 9 bases left in between. DNA of the CDR3: TGTGCCAGCAGTACCGTAGGGTACGAGCAGTACTTC. This gives the protein CASSTVGYEQYF.

This clone showed up just once. This chain uses TRBV9 with TRBJ2-1; 7 bases line up with TRBD2. V was clipped by 1 base and J by 12 bases; unmatched bases: 10. Germline V gene data show CDR1 as SGDLS and CDR2 as YYNGEE. The CDR3 loop spans 14 amino acids. The CDR3 nucleotides are TGTGCCAGCAGCGTAAGGGGCGGGAGCTCCGCGCAGTTCTTC. This translates into CASSVRGGSSAQFF.

The chain links TRBV5-4 to TRBJ2-2; 13 bases are shared with TRBD2. CDR3 length equals 18 residues. The junction had 11 bases not matched to a gene; V was cut back by 4 bases and J by 5 bases. The germline V gene has CDR1 SGHNT and CDR2 YYREEE (reference sequence). The CDR3 sequence is CASSPGGLAGVGTGELFF. The CDR3 nucleotides read TGTGCCAGCAGCCCCGGAGGACTAGCGGGAGTAGGGACCGGGGAGCTGTTTTTT.

J is TRBJ2-3 and V is TRBV27; D ambiguous. Trimming took off 6 bases at V and 4 bases at J, with 8 bases between the two ends. In germline, CDR1 is MNHEY, CDR2 SMNVEV (reference sequence). This CDR3 contains 12 residues. CDR3 bases: TGTGCCAGCAGGAACAGCCCAGATACGCAGTATTTT. Translated, it gives CASRNSPDTQYF.

This clone was observed a single time. The rearrangement uses TRBV28 and TRBJ2-3, with D possibly matching TRBD1 (5 bases). This CDR3 has 12 residues. V lost 8 bases and J 6 bases, leaving 12 bases between the germline ends. From germline, CDR1 is MDHEN and CDR2 SYDVKM. The CDR3 sequence: CASGTGLDTQYF. In nucleotides, the CDR3 is TGTGCCAGCGGTACAGGTCTGGATACGCAGTATTTT.

This rearrangement joins TRBV9 to TRBJ2-7; 7 bases map to TRBD1. The CDR3 length is 14 residues. With V trimmed by 0 bases and J by 4 bases, 4 bases remained unmatched. Germline lookup yields CDR1 SGDLS and CDR2 YYNGEE. CDR3 sequence: CASSVGQGDYEQYF. DNA of the CDR3: TGTGCCAGCAGCGTAGGGCAGGGGGATTACGAGCAGTACTTC. Variable domain in full (rest from reference TRBV9 and TRBJ2-7): DSGVTQTPKHLITATGQRVTLRCSPRSGDLSVYWYQQSLDQGLQFLIQYYNGEERAKGNILERFSAQQFPDLHSELNLSSLELGDSALYFCASSVGQGDYEQYFGPGTRLTVT.

V and J are TRBV9 and TRBJ2-1, with 10 bases identical to TRBD2. Germline CDR1 is SGDLS and CDR2 is YYNGEE. CDR3 length equals 20 residues. V lost 3 bases to trimming and J lost 0 bases; unmatched junction nucleotides: 15. CDR3 loop: CASSAEGQRLAGSSYNEQFF. The CDR3 nucleotides are TGTGCCAGCAGCGCGGAGGGGCAGAGACTAGCGGGTAGCTCCTACAATGAGCAGTTCTTC.

CDR3 coding DNA: TGTGCCAGCAGCTTGGGGAGGGAGGGGCAAGCTTTCTTT. It yields the protein CASSLGREGQAFF. This chain links TRBV5-4 with TRBJ1-1; weak D call: TRBD1 (5 bases). V lost 0 bases to trimming and J lost 9 bases, with 12 bases between them. Germline V gene lookup returns CDR1 SGHNT and CDR2 YYREEE (reference sequence). The CDR3 has 13 residues. Supplemented by reference TRBV5-4 and TRBJ1-1, the full variable domain reads ETGVTQSPTHLIKTRGQQVTLRCSSQSGHNTVSWYQQALGQGPQFIFQYYREEENGRGNFPPRFSGLQFPNYSSELNVNALELDDSALYLCASSLGREGQAFFGQGTRLTVV.

This chain links TRBV9 with TRBJ1-3; D ambiguous. Trimming took 2 bases from V and 0 from J, leaving 9 bases between them. Germline V gene sequence: CDR1 SGDLS, CDR2 YYNGEE. The CDR3 totals 15 residues. CDR3 in DNA: TGTGCCAGCAGCGTGGACGGATACTCTGGAAACACCATATATTTT. Amino acids: CASSVDGYSGNTIYF.

This clone was recorded only once. The genes are TRBV20-1 and TRBJ1-2, with D perhaps matching TRBD1 (6 bases). Germline loops: CDR1 DFQATT, CDR2 SNEGSKA (reference sequence). The CDR3 consists of 13 residues. The ends were cut back, 3 bases at V and 7 bases at J, with 15 bases in the middle. In nucleotides, the CDR3 is TGCAGTGCTAGTCGGGGGGCGCGTGCTGGCTACACCTTC. As protein: CSASRGARAGYTF.

This clone was observed a single time. The chain couples TRBV19 to TRBJ2-1, with 10 bases lining up with TRBD2. The germline CDR1 and CDR2 sequences are LNHDA and SQIVND (reference sequence). J lost 5 bases, V lost 5 bases, and 9 bases had no gene match. This CDR3 is built from 16 residues. Written as DNA, the CDR3 is TGTGCCAGTAGTGGCATAGCGGGGGGAGAGGACAATGAGCAGTTCTTC. Translating gives CASSGIAGGEDNEQFF.

V is TRBV5-5 and J is TRBJ1-2; D is perhaps TRBD1 (5 bases). The CDR3 totals 13 residues. V shed 7 bases and J shed 0 bases, with 10 bases lying between them. Germline-derived CDR1 and CDR2 are SGHKS and YYEKEE (reference sequence). The CDR3 reads CASLGVANYGYTF. DNA of the CDR3: TGTGCCAGCCTAGGGGTTGCTAACTATGGCTACACCTTC. Full variable domain (rest looked up from reference TRBV5-5 and TRBJ1-2): DAGVTQSPTHLIKTRGQQVTLRCSPISGHKSVSWYQQVLGQGPQFIFQYYEKEERGRGNFPDRFSARQFPNYSSELNVNALLLGDSALYLCASLGVANYGYTFGSGTRLTVV.

The rearrangement links TRBV5-1 to TRBJ1-2, with D unresolved. Germline V gives CDR1 SGHRS, CDR2 YFSETQ. The V and J ends lost 4 bases and 7 bases respectively, with 17 bases between them. The CDR3 is made up of 14 amino acids. CDR3 DNA: TGCGCCAGCAGCACCCGGACCCGGCGAGGTGGCTACACCTTC. Its translation: CASSTRTRRGGYTF.

In this sample, this clone turned up a few times. At one of its ends the junction is not consistent with the germline gene, which may arise from a read error. DNA of the CDR3: TGCAGTGCTAGAGATACTAGCGGGAGGAACTTC. Its translation is CSARDTSGRNF. This rearrangement joins TRBV20-1 to TRBJ2-5; 12 nucleotides agree with TRBD2. Per the germline V gene, CDR1 is DFQATT and CDR2 is SNEGSKA (reference sequence). The length of the CDR3 is 11 residues.

This chain links TRBV7-2 with TRBJ1-2; D may be TRBD1 (5 bases). Trimming stripped 5 bases from V and 6 bases from J, with 10 bases between. The CDR3 length is 12 residues. In germline, CDR1 is SGHTA, CDR2 FQGNSA. The DNA of the CDR3 is TGTGCCAGCAGCGCCGGACAACATGGCTACACCTTC. It translates to CASSAGQHGYTF.

The count of this clone is one. This chain uses TRBV6-5 with TRBJ1-6; 7 nucleotides align to TRBD1. V trimming: 2 bases; J trimming: 6 bases; junction bases outside the gene matches: 7. Germline CDR1 MNHEY, CDR2 SVGAGI. The CDR3 is 16 residues long. The CDR3 DNA is TGTGCCAGCAGTTACGGGGCAGGGGGGGGTAATTCACCCCTCCACTTT. This sequence encodes CASSYGAGGGNSPLHF.

The V call is TRBV5-8, the J call TRBJ1-1; D is possibly TRBD1 (5 bases). The V gene's germline CDR1 is SGHTS and CDR2 YDEGEE. Trimming removed 4 bases from V and 1 base from J, with 14 bases in between. CDR3 length: 15 amino acids. CDR3 residues: CASSLTGAGNTEAFF. For the CDR3, the DNA is TGTGCCAGCAGCCTAACCGGGGCCGGGAACACTGAAGCTTTCTTT.

The rearrangement uses TRBV28 and TRBJ1-4; TRBD1 aligns across 7 bases. CDR1 and CDR2 from the germline V gene are MDHEN and SYDVKM. Trimming cost V 7 bases and J 9 bases; bases outside gene matches: 14. This CDR3 spans 15 amino acids. This chain's CDR3 is CASNSEGGAGQKLFF. The CDR3 DNA is TGTGCCAGCAATTCCGAAGGGGGCGCAGGGCAAAAACTGTTTTTT.

The sample holds a few counts of this clone. The rearrangement joins TRBV5-8 to TRBJ2-7; TRBD1 agrees at 7 bases. Trimming took 4 bases from V and 0 from J; bases not matched to a gene: 7. This CDR3 has 15 amino acids. Germline CDR1 SGHTS, CDR2 YDEGEE. The CDR3 nucleotides read TGTGCCAGCAGCGCGCGACAGGGAAGCTCCTACGAGCAGTACTTC. Translating it yields CASSARQGSSYEQYF. Drawing the rest from reference TRBV5-8 and TRBJ2-7, the complete variable domain is EAGVTQSPTHLIKTRGQQATLRCSPISGHTSVYWYQQALGLGLQFLLWYDEGEERNRGNFPPRFSGRQFPNYSSELNVNALELEDSALYLCASSARQGSSYEQYFGPGTRLTVT.

V gene TRBV10-1 combines with J gene TRBJ2-6; 7 nucleotides agree with TRBD1. There are 16 residues in the CDR3. The germline V gene encodes CDR1 WNHNN and CDR2 SYGVQD (reference sequence). Trimming removed 5 bases from V and 0 bases from J; junction bases left unmatched: 4. The CDR3 DNA is TGCGCCAGCAGTCCCGACAGGGTCTCTGGGGCCAACGTCCTGACTTTC. Translation: CASSPDRVSGANVLTF.

This rearrangement joins TRBV9 to TRBJ2-2; tentatively, D is TRBD2 (6 bases). There are 14 residues in the CDR3. V shed 9 bases and J shed 1 base, with 13 bases lying between them. CDR1 and CDR2 from the germline V gene are SGDLS and YYNGEE. The CDR3 protein is CATRSSGNTGELFF. CDR3 bases: TGTGCCACCAGGAGTAGCGGGAACACCGGGGAGCTGTTTTTT.

V usage is TRBV19 and J usage is TRBJ2-5; 12 bases are a match to TRBD2. This CDR3 spans 16 amino acids. The V gene's germline CDR1 is LNHDA and CDR2 SQIVND (reference sequence). Unmatched junction bases numbered 7, after V lost 3 bases and J lost 5 bases. The CDR3 DNA reads TGTGCCAGTAGTATTGGCCTAGCGGGAGGGCTGGAGACCCAGTACTTC. This codes for CASSIGLAGGLETQYF. Filled out from reference TRBV19 and TRBJ2-5, the complete variable domain reads DGGITQSPKYLFRKEGQNVTLSCEQNLNHDAMYWYRQDPGQGLRLIYYSQIVNDFQKGDIAEGYSVSREKKESFPLTVTSAQKNPTAFYLCASSIGLAGGLETQYFGPGTRLLVL.

The chain uses TRBV7-8 and TRBJ1-6; no firm D call. Germline assignment: CDR1 SGHVS and CDR2 FQNEAQ. The V end was cut by 4 bases, the J end by 3 bases, with 10 bases between. This CDR3 is built from 15 residues. CDR3 protein: CASSSTTNYNSPLHF. The CDR3 nucleotides read TGTGCCAGCAGCTCCACTACCAACTATAATTCACCCCTCCACTTT.

This rearrangement joins TRBV19 to TRBJ1-2, with D possibly matching TRBD1 (6 bases). The V end was cut by 3 bases, the J end by 3 bases, with 20 bases between. The CDR3 extends over 17 amino acids. Germline V gene lookup returns CDR1 LNHDA and CDR2 SQIVND (reference sequence). Here the CDR3 DNA reads TGTGCCAGTAGTATGGGGGCACGAGACAGGAGATACTATGGCTACACCTTC. This gives the protein CASSMGARDRRYYGYTF.

V and J are TRBV7-9 and TRBJ1-1; D is unresolved. Germline assignment: CDR1 SEHNR and CDR2 FQNEAQ (reference sequence). This CDR3 contains 11 residues. The V end lost 3 bases, the J end lost 8 bases, and 7 bases lay between the germline ends. CDR3 in amino acids: CASSFAAEAFF. The CDR3 DNA follows: TGTGCCAGCAGCTTCGCGGCCGAAGCTTTCTTT. Full variable domain (missing parts from reference TRBV7-9 and TRBJ1-1): DTGVSQNPRHKITKRGQNVTFRCDPISEHNRLYWYRQTLGQGPEFLTYFQNEAQLEKSRLLSDRFSAERPKGSFSTLEIQRTEQGDSAMYLCASSFAAEAFFGQGTRLTVV.